This TCR beta chain was observed in a study of memory CD4+ T cells and cytomegalovirus serostatus (dated by TCRdb to 2018 to 2020). The study in broad terms: The cohort included approximately 35 healthy adults from Belgium, of whom 9 were CMV seropositive and 24 were CMV seronegative. To replicate a published TCR-based CMV serostatus classifier, the study sequenced CD4+ memory TCRbeta repertoires from a Belgian cohort whose cytomegalovirus serostatus was known.

Study-wide findings and limitations: Only CD4+CD45RO+ memory cells were sequenced, unlike the original study, which covered naive and memory CD4+ and CD8+ populations. Among the 150 to 200 previously reported CMV-associated TCRbeta sequences, 65 to 85 showed up in the CD4+ memory repertoires, with each one found in between one and five individuals. CMV serostatus prediction reached a median bootstrapped AUC of roughly 0.96 with the original framework and about 0.93 with a US-trained random forest. Results were interpreted as suggesting that the CMV-associated TCR signature is largely present in the CD4+ memory repertoire. The original-framework classifier achieved a median bootstrapped AUC of approximately 0.96 with a 95% CI of 0.76-1.00 on the Belgian cohort.

Notes on this clone: Its antigen is unknown. Base quality data are lacking; no much larger clone is found one base away.

The CDR3 measures 19 amino acids from cysteine to phenylalanine. Solely the CDR3 DNA is kept, with 57 bases framed from the first base. CDR1 LGHNA and CDR2 YNFKEQ were looked up in the germline V gene. Germline trimming amounts to 3 bases on V and 0 bases on J, with 9 as the count of junction bases outside the gene matches. A FACSAria II was used to sort memory CD4+ T cells, defined as single viable CD3+CD4+CD8-CD45RO+ cells. CMV serostatus was assessed using a Roche Elecsys assay, by which serum IgG against CMV pp150, pp28, p38 and p52 was detected. Once the samples were thawed, total CD4+ T cells were enriched through positive selection using CD4 magnetic microbeads. Samples originated from another study that specifically interrogated the CD4+ T cell memory repertoire. Peripheral blood mononuclear cells were isolated and cryopreserved following standard operating procedures; serum was stored at -80 °C. The staining relied on CD3-PerCP (BW264/56), CD4-APC (RPA-T4), CD45RO-PE (UCHT1) and CD8-Pacific Orange (3B5) antibodies, and Sytox blue was used to exclude non-viable cells.

Genomic DNA was extracted from sorted cells with the Quick-DNA Microprep Kit. Amplification of TCRbeta DNA was done with the immunoSEQ hsTCRbeta kit, following the protocol from the manufacturer. TCRbeta libraries were sequenced on an Illumina MiSeq instrument. The paper's processing steps were these. Following removal of out-of-frame sequences, 2 million to 2.5 million distinct TCRbeta sequences were retained, with an average of roughly 62,000 per individual. Each individual was scored by the count of 150 to 200 previously reported CMV-associated TCRbeta sequences and the total productive distinct TCRbeta count. A beta-binomial model was reimplemented in Python, and scikit-learn random forests with default parameters were trained on US cohort data. Classifier performance on the Belgian cohort was summarized as median AUC with percentile confidence intervals calculated over 10,000 bootstrap iterations. As stored in TCRdb, this immuneACCESS dataset retains in-frame rearrangements with V and J assigned. A fraction of the clones does not appear; measured against another copy, unresolved V genes explain less than half of the discrepancy, and the remainder lacks a known reason. The DNA gave D and trimming, while V, J and clone size come from that table. This sample comprises about 82,000 clones, over 80% of them detected only once. Around 0.84% of the sample rests with the top ten.

This clonotype originated in an adult in good health and CMV-seronegative. Sequencing was done on a sample of memory CD4+ T cells from blood. The chain was built from TRBV4-2 and TRBJ2-1; 12 bases in between match TRBD2. The sequence in DNA is TGTGCCAGCAGCCACCCCTTGCGACTAGCGGGGGCCTCCTACAATGAGCAGTTCTTC. This translates into CASSHPLRLAGASYNEQFF.